These 19 T cell receptor beta chains share one sample of origin, sequenced in a study of blood T cells in healthy people across ages. A second PCR of 7 to 11 cycles used a sample-barcoded 5' primer and a J-beta primer mix. MiXCR, applied by TCRdb to the 5' RACE reads, yields one record per CDR3 protein. This table has roughly 500,000 distinct CDR3 sequences, about 25% appearing once. This same sample was also taken into another study, of T cells of mothers and their children.

What was sequenced was blood. Receptor source: a boy under 18 in good health.

This rearrangement joins TRBV4-1 to TRBJ2-7; D perhaps matches TRBD1 (5 bases). This CDR3 contains 15 residues. Germline V lookup: CDR1 MGHRA, CDR2 YSYEKL. Trimming shortened V by 3 bases and J by 0 bases, and 12 bases separated the two germline ends. The CDR3 reads CASSQEQVISYEQYF. CDR3 nucleotide sequence: TGCGCCAGCAGCCAGGAACAGGTTATCTCCTACGAGCAGTACTTC.

The chain links TRBV7-2 to TRBJ2-5, with no clear D. The DNA end lines up better with TRBJ2-7; the J call may be wrong. CDR3 length: 13 amino acids. Germline V gives CDR1 SGHTA, CDR2 FQGNSA. The CDR3 DNA follows: TGTGCCAGCAGCTTCGACCCTTCCCACGAGCAGTACTTC. Residues: CASSFDPSHEQYF.

This clonotype was counted a few times. V is TRBV7-9 and J is TRBJ2-5; 12 bases agree with TRBD2. The CDR3 loop spans 16 amino acids. Germline V CDR1 and CDR2: SEHNR, FQNEAQ (reference sequence). The ends lost 2 bases at V and 4 bases at J; junction bases unmatched: 5. CDR3 sequence reads: CASSLWTSGAPETQYF. In DNA form, the CDR3 reads TGTGCCAGCAGCTTATGGACTAGCGGGGCTCCAGAGACCCAGTACTTC.

The sample holds a few counts of this clonotype. CDR3 sequence: CASSLNLAGGPRFF. CDR3 DNA: TGTGCCAGCAGTTTAAACCTAGCGGGAGGGCCGAGGTTCTTC. This rearrangement joins TRBV28 to TRBJ2-1, with 12 bases aligning to TRBD2. V lost 2 bases to trimming and J lost 15 bases; unmatched junction nucleotides: 8. Germline-derived CDR1 and CDR2 are MDHEN and SYDVKM. The CDR3 has 14 residues. Based on the CDR3 plus reference TRBV28 and TRBJ2-1, the full variable domain is DVKVTQSSRYLVKRTGEKVFLECVQDMDHENMFWYRQDPGLGLRLIYFSYDVKMKEKGDIPEGYSVSREKKERFSLILESASTNQTSMYLCASSLNLAGGPRFFGPGTRLTVL.

The J gene is TRBJ2-2, the V gene TRBV11-1; weak D call: TRBD2 (5 bases). CDR1 is SGHAT, CDR2 FQDESV, per germline (reference sequence). The CDR3 length is 12 residues. V lost 7 bases, J lost 7 bases, and 10 bases lay in between. The CDR3 region is CASKGVVGELFF. The CDR3 coding sequence is TGTGCCAGCAAGGGAGTGGTCGGGGAGCTGTTTTTT.

This clonotype has a handful of counts. This CDR3 is CSVGGTGGLNYEQYF. In DNA, the CDR3 is TGCAGCGTAGGGGGGACAGGGGGGCTAAACTACGAGCAGTACTTC. The chain has TRBV29-1 and TRBJ2-7, with 11 nucleotides matching TRBD1. Germline V gives CDR1 SQVTM, CDR2 ANQGSEA. Losses at the gene ends were 6 bases for V and 3 bases for J; bases not matched to a gene: 10. This CDR3 spans 15 amino acids.

The genes are TRBV27 and TRBJ2-7, with 8 bases aligning to TRBD2. The length of the CDR3 is 15 residues. The germline CDR1 and CDR2 sequences are MNHEY and SMNVEV (reference sequence). The ends lost 5 bases at V and 2 bases at J; junction bases unmatched: 8. The CDR3 is CASSPTSGVPYEQYF. The CDR3 nucleotides are TGTGCCAGCAGTCCTACTAGCGGAGTCCCCTACGAGCAGTACTTC.

The V gene is TRBV9, the J gene TRBJ2-1; D is perhaps TRBD2 (6 bases). CDR1 and CDR2 (germline): SGDLS, YYNGEE. The CDR3 contains 15 residues. V dropped 4 bases and J dropped 0 bases, with 11 bases sitting between them. In nucleotides, the CDR3 is TGTGCCAGCAGCACCTGGGAGGTCTCCTACAATGAGCAGTTCTTC. Encoded protein: CASSTWEVSYNEQFF.

J is TRBJ1-1 and V is TRBV29-1; tentatively, D is TRBD1 (6 bases). Per germline, CDR1 SQVTM and CDR2 ANQGSEA. This CDR3 region has 11 residues. Trimming removed 6 bases at V and 8 bases at J, with 13 bases between. CDR3 nucleotides: TGCAGCGTCCTGAAGGGGGAAGAAGCTTTCTTT. Its protein is CSVLKGEEAFF.

This clonotype was recorded a few times. The gene calls are TRBV9 and TRBJ1-4; maybe TRBD1 (5 bases). Germline loops: CDR1 SGDLS, CDR2 YYNGEE. The V gene lost 5 bases and the J gene lost 5 bases, with 16 bases spanning the gap. This CDR3 is 15 amino acids long. The CDR3 is CASSATGTENEKLFF. For the CDR3, the DNA is TGTGCCAGCAGTGCCACCGGGACGGAAAATGAAAAACTGTTTTTT. Complete variable domain (other parts from reference TRBV9 and TRBJ1-4): DSGVTQTPKHLITATGQRVTLRCSPRSGDLSVYWYQQSLDQGLQFLIQYYNGEERAKGNILERFSAQQFPDLHSELNLSSLELGDSALYFCASSATGTENEKLFFGSGTQLSVL.

V and J are TRBV7-8 and TRBJ1-2; D is ambiguous. CDR1 is SGHVS, CDR2 FQNEAQ, per germline. CDR3 length equals 16 residues. V was clipped by 1 base and J by 0 bases, with 12 bases between them. The CDR3 region is CASSLVSRTANYGYTF. CDR3 nucleotide sequence: TGTGCCAGCAGCTTAGTTAGCCGGACTGCTAACTATGGCTACACCTTC.

This clonotype was counted only a few times. The chain employs TRBV12-3 or TRBV12-4 and TRBJ1-1; D might be TRBD1 (6 bases). The CDR3 is 15 amino acids. The ends were cut back, 3 bases at V and 0 bases at J, with 11 bases in the middle. CDR3 sequence (DNA): TGTGCCAGCAGTTTTAGGGGGTCAGTGAACACTGAAGCTTTCTTT. Translating gives CASSFRGSVNTEAFF.

This rearrangement joins TRBV18 to TRBJ2-5, with D hard to call. This CDR3 comprises 13 residues. CDR1 and CDR2 from the germline V gene are KGHSH and LQKENI. V lost 1 base and J lost 2, with 5 bases in between. The CDR3 DNA reads TGTGCCAGCTCACCACTGTATCAAGAGACCCAGTACTTC. Residues: CASSPLYQETQYF. Full variable domain (missing parts from reference TRBV18 and TRBJ2-5): NAGVMQNPRHLVRRRGQEARLRCSPMKGHSHVYWYRQLPEEGLKFMVYLQKENIIDESGMPKERFSAEFPKEGPSILRIQQVVRGDSAAYFCASSPLYQETQYFGPGTRLLVL.

CDR3: CASSPQDYMSTGELFF. CDR3 sequence (DNA): TGTGCCAGCAGTCCCCAGGACTATATGTCCACCGGGGAGCTGTTTTTT. The chain combines TRBV6-2 or TRBV6-3 with TRBJ2-2; D may be TRBD2 (6 bases). V was cut by 5 bases and J by 4 bases, with 17 bases left in between. The germline CDR1 and CDR2 sequences are MNHEY and SVGEGT. The CDR3 has 16 residues.

This sequence joins TRBV7-3 and TRBJ2-5; unclear D gene. Judging by the DNA end, TRBJ2-7 fits better; the J call may be wrong. The CDR3 loop spans 13 amino acids. Germline V gives CDR1 SGHTA, CDR2 FQGTGA. CDR3 region: CASSSVNWYEQYF. CDR3 bases: TGTGCCAGCAGCTCAGTGAACTGGTACGAGCAGTACTTC.

This clonotype was seen a few times. The chain joins TRBV7-8 to TRBJ2-3; D is undetermined. The germline V gene has CDR1 SGHVS and CDR2 FQNEAQ. Trimming took off 6 bases at V and 0 bases at J, with 4 bases between the two ends. The CDR3 consists of 12 residues. This chain's CDR3 is CASRNSTDTQYF. As DNA, the CDR3 is TGTGCCAGCAGAAATAGCACAGATACGCAGTATTTT. The variable domain in full, completed from reference TRBV7-8 and TRBJ2-3, reads GAGVSQSPRYKVAKRGQDVALRCDPISGHVSLFWYQQALGQGPEFLTYFQNEAQLDKSGLPSDRFFAERPEGSVSTLKIQRTQQEDSAVYLCASRNSTDTQYFGPGTRLTVL.

Turning to this clonotype: At one boundary the junction diverges from the germline segment, which might be a read error. This chain connects TRBV12-3 or TRBV12-4 to TRBJ2-1; TRBD2 agrees at 13 bases. The CDR3 is 14 residues long. The CDR3 DNA follows: TGTGCCGGCAGCCGGGGACTAGCGGGATATGGGCAGTTCTTC. Its protein product is CAGSRGLAGYGQFF.

The sample holds a few counts of this clonotype. The chain couples TRBV9 to TRBJ2-7; the match to TRBD2 covers 8 bases. J gave up 5 bases and V 0 bases, and 4 bases lay outside the gene matches. The germline V gene has CDR1 SGDLS and CDR2 YYNGEE. CDR3 length: 14 amino acids. The CDR3 loop is CASSVAGGRNEQYF. CDR3 nucleotides: TGTGCCAGCAGCGTAGCGGGGGGGAGGAACGAGCAGTACTTC.

This clonotype was counted a few times. This chain links TRBV29-1 with TRBJ2-5, with unresolved D. The DNA end is a closer match to TRBJ2-7, so the J assignment may be wrong. The germline gives CDR1 SQVTM, CDR2 ANQGSEA. The CDR3 is 13 amino acids. CDR3 sequence reads: CSARGRSGYEQYF. CDR3 in DNA: TGCAGCGCCAGAGGACGATCGGGCTACGAGCAGTACTTC.